Listed below are T cell receptor beta chains from one sample, sequenced in a study of PD-L1 blockade in urothelial cancer. The data were produced by immunoSEQ multiplex PCR, yet TCRdb's version contains in-frame clones alone and is incomplete. The sample yields tens of thousands of clones, 90% seen once. The sequencing here drew on PBMCs, taken around atezolizumab (anti-PD-L1) treatment. Every receptor here comes from a man aged 55 to 70 with urothelial cancer. CDR3s include the opening cysteine and the closing phenylalanine or tryptophan. D genes are given only for firm matches. The listing skips clone size in some rows; elsewhere it reads once, few, many or a size class.

v_call	d_call	j_call	clone_size	cdr3_aa	cdr3_nt
TRBV10-1	TRBD1	TRBJ1-2	-	CASSQQGTNYGYTF	TGCGCCAGCTCCCAACAGGGGACTAACTATGGCTACACCTTC
TRBV20-1	-	TRBJ2-1	-	CSASSYNEQFF	TGCAGTGCGAGCTCCTACAATGAGCAGTTCTTC
TRBV7-3	TRBD1	TRBJ1-5	-	CASIHRGCQPQHF	TGTGCCAGTATTCACAGGGGATGCCAGCCCCAGCATTTT
TRBV18	-	TRBJ2-3	-	CASSSSSTDTQYF	TGTGCCAGCTCATCCTCTAGCACAGATACGCAGTATTTT
TRBV28	-	TRBJ2-7	once	CASSGRRAGSSYEQYF	TGTGCCAGCAGCGGTAGGAGAGCGGGCAGCTCCTACGAGCAGTACTTC
TRBV30	-	TRBJ2-4	-	CAWDYAPKNIQYF	TGTGCCTGGGACTATGCCCCCAAAAACATTCAGTACTTC
TRBV6-1	-	TRBJ1-2	-	CASSEDRYGYTF	TGTGCCAGCAGTGAAGACAGGTATGGCTACACCTTC
TRBV9	-	TRBJ2-5	-	CASSVEAGRQETQYF	TGTGCCAGCAGCGTAGAGGCAGGGCGCCAAGAGACCCAGTACTTC
TRBV19	-	TRBJ1-6	-	CASRVSGSSYNSPLHF	TGTGCCAGTAGAGTGAGCGGTAGCTCCTATAATTCACCCCTCCACTTT
TRBV7-2	-	TRBJ2-7	-	CASSLATGSYEQYF	TGTGCCAGCAGCTTGGCGACAGGATCCTACGAGCAGTACTTC
TRBV5-1	TRBD1	TRBJ1-1	-	CASSDRDRGRTEAFF	TGCGCCAGCAGCGACCGGGACAGGGGGCGAACTGAAGCTTTCTTT
TRBV27	TRBD1	TRBJ1-1	-	CASSLIQGGKEAFF	TGTGCCAGCAGTTTAATTCAGGGGGGAAAAGAAGCTTTCTTT
TRBV9	-	TRBJ2-3	-	CASSVEGTTDTQYF	TGTGCCAGCAGCGTAGAGGGGACTACAGATACGCAGTATTTT
TRBV6-5	TRBD1	TRBJ1-4	once	CASSYRRQGTNEKLFF	TGTGCCAGCAGTTACCGGCGACAGGGAACTAATGAAAAACTGTTTTTT
TRBV30	-	TRBJ1-1	-	CAWSKLATVNTEAFF	TGTGCCTGGAGCAAGTTAGCCACTGTGAACACTGAAGCTTTCTTT
TRBV6-6	-	TRBJ1-1	few	CASKGVNTEAFF	TGTGCCAGCAAAGGAGTGAACACTGAAGCTTTCTTT
TRBV9	-	TRBJ1-1	once	CASSVAMNTEAFF	TGTGCCAGCAGCGTAGCTATGAACACTGAAGCTTTCTTT
TRBV11-2	TRBD2	TRBJ2-1	once	CASSSPKRPTSGRWNEQFF	TGTGCCAGCAGCTCCCCGAAGAGACCGACTAGCGGGAGGTGGAATGAGCAGTTCTTC
TRBV7-6	-	TRBJ2-5	-	CASSPTRMETQYF	TGTGCCAGCAGCCCAACTAGGATGGAGACCCAGTACTTC
TRBV9	-	TRBJ2-3	-	CASSASAVTTDTQYF	TGTGCCAGCAGCGCTTCTGCGGTCACCACAGATACGCAGTATTTT
TRBV5-5	-	TRBJ2-7	-	CASSPTYRDWQYSEQYF	TGTGCCAGCAGCCCAACTTACCGGGACTGGCAGTACTCCGAGCAGTACTTC
TRBV28	TRBD2	TRBJ2-7	-	CASRPVGGAGLASEEQYF	TGTGCCAGCAGACCTGTGGGTGGGGCGGGACTAGCATCGGAAGAGCAGTACTTC
TRBV7-6	-	TRBJ1-5	-	CASSLGNSEKPQHF	TGTGCCAGCAGCTTAGGTAACAGTGAGAAGCCCCAGCATTTT
TRBV5-3	-	TRBJ2-7	-	CARSWPGCAAPYEQYF	TGTGCCAGAAGCTGGCCTGGATGCGCGGCACCCTACGAGCAGTACTTC
TRBV15	TRBD1	TRBJ2-2	-	CATSSLDRGRGELFF	TGTGCCACCAGCAGTTTGGACAGGGGGCGCGGGGAGCTGTTTTTT
TRBV11-3	-	TRBJ2-5	-	CASSLNAGETQYF	TGTGCCAGCAGCTTAAATGCAGGAGAGACCCAGTACTTC
TRBV4-2	-	TRBJ2-5	-	CASSPGSPEETQYF	TGTGCCAGCAGCCCCGGGTCCCCGGAAGAGACCCAGTACTTC
TRBV19	TRBD1	TRBJ1-4	-	CASSTGQTNEKLFF	TGTGCCAGTAGTACGGGACAGACAAATGAAAAACTGTTTTTT